The 18 T cell receptor beta chains below come from one sample, sequenced in a study of identical twins. TCRdb reanalysed the 5' RACE reads using MiXCR and keeps one entry per CDR3 protein. The table includes 1,800,000 or so distinct CDR3 sequences, 25% to 35% detected once. Sequencing was done on a sample of cord blood. The receptors were sampled from a newborn girl in good health.

This clonotype has more than one count but fewer than ten. The genes are TRBV5-1 and TRBJ2-5; 13 nucleotides agree with TRBD2. With V trimmed by 5 bases and J by 11 bases, 15 bases remained unmatched. Germline V gene sequence: CDR1 SGHRS, CDR2 YFSETQ. This CDR3 has 16 residues. The CDR3 DNA is TGCGCCAGCAGTTTCCGGACTAGCGGGAGTCCCAATGAGCAGTACTTC. This encodes CASSFRTSGSPNEQYF.

This clonotype was recorded a few times. This chain links TRBV20-1 with TRBJ2-7; a possible D gene is TRBD1 (6 bases). The CDR3 is 13 residues long. Germline CDR1 reads DFQATT; CDR2 reads SNEGSKA (reference sequence). Deletions cut 3 bases from V and 7 bases from J, with 16 bases between. The CDR3 region is CSASGDTYNEQYF. The CDR3 DNA follows: TGCAGTGCTAGTGGGGACACCTACAATGAGCAGTACTTC.

J is TRBJ2-7 and V is TRBV7-2; D is perhaps TRBD2 (5 bases). Germline V gene lookup returns CDR1 SGHTA and CDR2 FQGNSA. The CDR3 totals 14 residues. Trimming left V 2 bases short and J 7 bases short, with 15 bases between. CDR3 nucleotides: TGTGCCAGCAGCTTACTAGCCAAGTACAATGAGCAGTACTTC. Translating gives CASSLLAKYNEQYF.

This clonotype came up a few times. The chain is built from TRBV20-1 and TRBJ1-5; D may be TRBD1 (5 bases). This CDR3 has 12 residues. Germline assignment: CDR1 DFQATT and CDR2 SNEGSKA (reference sequence). The ends were cut back, 6 bases at V and 4 bases at J, with 10 bases in the middle. The CDR3 DNA is TGCAGTGCAATGGCAGGGAATCAGCCCCAGCATTTT. Protein: CSAMAGNQPQHF.

This clonotype was picked up a small number of times. The V gene is TRBV4-1, the J gene TRBJ2-1; 16 nucleotides match TRBD2. CDR1 is MGHRA and CDR2 is YSYEKL in the germline V gene. The CDR3 covers 17 residues. V lost 4 bases, J lost 5 bases, and 5 bases stayed unmatched. The DNA of the CDR3 is TGCGCCAGCAGCCCCTTGGGACTAGCGGGGGGGAACAATGAGCAGTTCTTC. Its translation: CASSPLGLAGGNNEQFF.

This clonotype showed up just a few times. The rearrangement uses TRBV7-2 and TRBJ2-7; D is undetermined. Trimming shortened V by 6 bases and J by 4 bases, and 16 bases separated the two germline ends. There are 14 residues in the CDR3. Germline values: CDR1 SGHTA, CDR2 FQGNSA. This CDR3 is CASRIDQLQYEQYF. In DNA, the CDR3 is TGTGCCAGCAGAATAGACCAACTCCAATACGAGCAGTACTTC.

This chain joins TRBV4-2 and TRBJ2-3; 8 bases map to TRBD2. Germline CDR1 reads LGHNA; CDR2 reads YNFKEQ. The ends lost 0 bases at V and 5 bases at J; junction bases unmatched: 10. The CDR3 runs 17 residues. CDR3 DNA: TGTGCCAGCAGCCAAGAATTGGTCGGGAGGGCCGGAGATACGCAGTATTTT. It specifies CASSQELVGRAGDTQYF.

The chain combines TRBV5-1 with TRBJ2-2, with 7 nucleotides matching TRBD1. Germline CDR1 reads SGHRS; CDR2 reads YFSETQ. The CDR3 is 15 amino acids. V lost 1 base to trimming and J lost 5 bases; unmatched junction nucleotides: 5. For the CDR3, the DNA is TGCGCCAGCAGCTTGAACAGGGGAGAAACCGGGGAGCTGTTTTTT. Amino acid sequence: CASSLNRGETGELFF.

This clonotype appeared a few times. The V gene is TRBV7-9, the J gene TRBJ2-1; 10 bases map to TRBD2. The CDR3 consists of 15 residues. V lost 5 bases, J lost 3 bases, and 4 bases stayed unmatched. Germline V CDR1 and CDR2: SEHNR, FQNEAQ (reference sequence). The CDR3 DNA follows: TGTGCCAGCAGCAAGAGCGGGGGGGTCTACAATGAGCAGTTCTTC. Encoded protein: CASSKSGGVYNEQFF.

Remarks on this clonotype: One junction end disagrees with the germline gene, perhaps due to a read error. This chain connects TRBV10-3 to TRBJ2-1; 13 bases fit TRBD2. Germline V CDR1 and CDR2: ENHRY, SYGVKD. The CDR3 length is 15 residues. The CDR3 nucleotides are TGTGCCGTCAGTGGGCGACTAGCGGGAGGCGATGAGCAGTTCTTC. Residues: CAVSGRLAGGDEQFF.

At least ten counts were recorded for this clonotype. The chain employs TRBV24-1 and TRBJ2-3, with D possibly TRBD2 on 5 matching bases. V lost 7 bases, J lost 3 bases, and 10 bases lay in between. The CDR3 loop spans 13 amino acids. CDR1 and CDR2 from the germline V gene are KGHDR and SFDVKD. The CDR3 protein is CATRDGGTDTQYF. DNA of the CDR3: TGTGCCACCAGAGACGGCGGGACAGATACGCAGTATTTT.

This clonotype was detected a few times. A read error may account for a junction end that differs from germline. The chain joins TRBV20-1 to TRBJ2-5, with 11 bases fitting TRBD2. Germline V CDR1 and CDR2: DFQATT, SNEGSKA (reference sequence). The CDR3 extends over 13 amino acids. This chain's CDR3 is CSTRASGRETQYF. The CDR3 coding sequence is TGCAGTACTAGAGCTAGCGGGAGGGAGACCCAGTACTTC.

This clonotype was picked up a small number of times. V gene TRBV20-1 combines with J gene TRBJ2-1; 12 nucleotides line up with TRBD2. Germline trimming cut 6 bases from V and 0 bases from J; bases unmatched to any gene: 6. The germline V gene has CDR1 DFQATT and CDR2 SNEGSKA (reference sequence). This CDR3 contains 16 residues. CDR3: CSAQGLAGLSYNEQFF. As DNA, the CDR3 is TGCAGTGCCCAGGGACTAGCGGGTCTCTCCTACAATGAGCAGTTCTTC.

This chain connects TRBV20-1 to TRBJ2-1, with 16 bases fitting TRBD2. Germline V gives CDR1 DFQATT, CDR2 SNEGSKA (reference sequence). CDR3 length equals 17 residues. V was clipped by 3 bases and J by 2 bases; unmatched bases: 4. The CDR3 sequence: CSARGLAGGLPYNEQFF. The CDR3 bases are TGCAGTGCTAGGGGACTAGCGGGGGGGCTTCCCTACAATGAGCAGTTCTTC.

This clonotype has only a few counts. The J gene is TRBJ2-1, the V gene TRBV28; 10 bases fit TRBD1. Losses at the gene ends were 3 bases for V and 9 bases for J; bases not matched to a gene: 14. The CDR3 has 17 residues. Germline CDR1 reads MDHEN; CDR2 reads SYDVKM. The CDR3 DNA reads as TGTGCCAGCAGTTTTGTCCGGTCCACCGGGACAGGGGTTGAGCAGTTCTTC. Translating it yields CASSFVRSTGTGVEQFF.

With respect to this clonotype: Mismatch with germline at one junction end may stem from a read error. The CDR3 bases are TGTGCCTGCAGCGCGACGGGACTAGCGACCTACGAGCAGTACTTC. Encoded protein: CACSATGLATYEQYF. The rearrangement joins TRBV7-8 to TRBJ2-7, with 10 bases lining up with TRBD2. This CDR3 spans 15 amino acids. Germline CDR1 reads SGHVS; CDR2 reads FQNEAQ. The variable domain in full, completed from reference TRBV7-8 and TRBJ2-7, reads GAGVSQSPRYKVAKRGQDVALRCDPISGHVSLFWYQQALGQGPEFLTYFQNEAQLDKSGLPSDRFFAERPEGSVSTLKIQRTQQEDSAVYLCACSATGLATYEQYFGPGTRLTVT.

The chain recombines TRBV12-3 or TRBV12-4 with TRBJ2-3, with 7 bases matching TRBD1. The CDR3 is 16 amino acids. V shed 6 bases, J shed 5 bases, and the junction held 14 bases outside the gene matches. The CDR3 DNA is TGTGCCAGCAGACATCGACAGGGAGTGGATCGAGATACGCAGTATTTT. Translated, it gives CASRHRQGVDRDTQYF.

The V and J genes are TRBV25-1 and TRBJ2-1, with 11 positions matching TRBD2. V lost 10 bases and J lost 7; bases outside the gene matches: 9. The CDR3 is 14 residues long. CDR1 is MGHDK and CDR2 is SYGVNS in the germline V gene. As DNA, the CDR3 is TGTGCCACCCGTGGGGCTAGCGGGAGGAATGAGCAGTTCTTC. It specifies CATRGASGRNEQFF.